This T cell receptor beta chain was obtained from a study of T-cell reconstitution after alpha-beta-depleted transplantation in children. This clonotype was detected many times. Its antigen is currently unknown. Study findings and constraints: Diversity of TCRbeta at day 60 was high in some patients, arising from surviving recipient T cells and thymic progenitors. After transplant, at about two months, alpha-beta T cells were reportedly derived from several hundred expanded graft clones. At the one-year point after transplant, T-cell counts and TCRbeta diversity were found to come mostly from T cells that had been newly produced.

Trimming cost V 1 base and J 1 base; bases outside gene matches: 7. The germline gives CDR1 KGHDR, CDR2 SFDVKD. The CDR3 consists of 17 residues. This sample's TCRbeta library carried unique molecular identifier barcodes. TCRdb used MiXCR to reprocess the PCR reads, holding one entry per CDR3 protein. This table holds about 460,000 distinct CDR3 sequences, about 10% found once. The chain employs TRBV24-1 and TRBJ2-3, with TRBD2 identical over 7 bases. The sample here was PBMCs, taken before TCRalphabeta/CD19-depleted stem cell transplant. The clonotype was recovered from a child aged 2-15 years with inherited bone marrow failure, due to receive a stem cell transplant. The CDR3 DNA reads TGTGCCACCAGTGATTTACCGGGAGGCCGACGCACAGATACGCAGTATTTT. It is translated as CATSDLPGGRRTDTQYF.